The sample holds many counts of the clone carrying this T cell receptor beta chain. Its antigen remains unidentified. The source of the sample is a study of T cell repertoires in cytomegalovirus infection. Study information: Public TCR beta signatures were indicative of both CMV infection and a matching HLA type. Study findings and constraints: Dominating the ex vivo response were HLA-C-restricted CMV-specific TCR beta clonotypes.

TCRdb recomputed calls from the reads with MiXCR, one row per CDR3 protein. Of approximately 350,000 distinct CDR3 sequences listed, nearly 35% are singletons. The CDR3 is 12 amino acids. Germline lookup yields CDR1 SGHVS and CDR2 FNYEAQ. Deletions cut 4 bases from V and 6 bases from J, with 9 bases between. The V and J genes are TRBV7-6 and TRBJ2-5; the D is unclear. The receptor's source is a human donor in good health (CMV status not recorded). Some clones in this sample may be carry-over from other donors' samples. The sample consisted of cultured PBMCs, taken from culture after CMV antigen stimulation. As DNA, the CDR3 is TGTGCCAGCAGCTCCAGCATGCAGACCCAGTACTTC. Its translation is CASSSSMQTQYF.